In this sample, the clone carrying this T cell receptor (beta chain) turned up a few times. Antigen specificity is unknown. The data belong to a study of cytomegalovirus exposure and HLA in healthy donors. Broader study findings: Later, an analysis found that common viral pathogens appeared to be linked with several of the most significant clusters.

Primers: 60 Vbeta forward and 13 Jbeta reverse. Method: immunoSEQ multiplex PCR; TCRdb's copy keeps in-frame clones and lacks some. The table shows about 150,000 clones, with 76% occurring only once. This sequence originates from a female donor in good health and CMV-seropositive. Sequencing was done on a sample of PBMCs.

The DNA for the CDR3 is TGTGCCAGCAGTACGACAGGGGCGGAAGCTTTCTTT. This codes for CASSTTGAEAFF. The gene calls are TRBV28 and TRBJ1-1, with 8 nucleotides matching TRBD1. CDR1 is MDHEN and CDR2 is SYDVKM in the germline V gene. The CDR3 is 12 amino acids. The J segment lost 8 bases and the V segment lost 5 bases, leaving 4 bases of the junction unmatched.